This T cell receptor (beta chain) comes out of a study of blood T cell repertoires in COVID-19. Clones were read by immunoSEQ multiplex PCR, and TCRdb kept only the in-frame ones, dropping some. This sample has about 88,000 clones; around 90% occur once, and the top ten carry 15% to 20%. The ends were cut back, 1 base at V and 0 bases at J, with 16 bases in the middle. The V gene's germline CDR1 is SGHVS and CDR2 FQNEAQ. This CDR3 contains 17 residues. The rearrangement joins TRBV7-8 to TRBJ2-7, with TRBD1 as a possible D gene (6 bases). The sequenced sample consisted of peripheral blood. This TCR came from a woman between 55 and 75 years old with COVID-19, enrolled during active disease. The CDR3 sequence is CASSLGVLGTNSYEQYF. The DNA of the CDR3 is TGTGCCAGCAGCTTAGGTGTATTAGGGACAAACTCCTACGAGCAGTACTTC.